This T cell receptor (beta chain) came from a study of cytomegalovirus exposure and HLA in healthy donors. CDR1 and CDR2 from the germline V gene are SGHNT and YENEEA. The CDR3 is 16 amino acids. With 5 bases clipped from V and 2 bases from J, the junction kept 12 bases outside the gene matches. A multiplex PCR was run with 60 Vbeta primers and 13 Jbeta primers. The method was immunoSEQ multiplex PCR; TCRdb's version includes in-frame clones alone and lacks a portion of them. Here the sample spans 150,000 to 200,000 clones, over 80% being singletons. On this clone: Its antigen is undetermined.

Study-level results: Presence/absence analyses assumed roughly uniform sequencing depth across donors. Analysis was performed later, and it showed HLA-associated TCR beta chains to be more clonally expanded than equally common others. It was only CMV serostatus that was available as immune exposure information. Later findings reportedly placed an Asian-associated ancestry cluster below the roughly 660-donor mean for N-insertions.

V and J are TRBV11-3 and TRBJ2-7, with TRBD1 matching over 7 bases. This TCR was sampled from a middle-aged man in good health and CMV-seronegative. Sequencing was performed on PBMCs. The CDR3 DNA sequence: TGTGCCAGCAGCCCCTCCCTGGGACAGTCAGCCTACGAGCAGTACTTC. This sequence encodes CASSPSLGQSAYEQYF.